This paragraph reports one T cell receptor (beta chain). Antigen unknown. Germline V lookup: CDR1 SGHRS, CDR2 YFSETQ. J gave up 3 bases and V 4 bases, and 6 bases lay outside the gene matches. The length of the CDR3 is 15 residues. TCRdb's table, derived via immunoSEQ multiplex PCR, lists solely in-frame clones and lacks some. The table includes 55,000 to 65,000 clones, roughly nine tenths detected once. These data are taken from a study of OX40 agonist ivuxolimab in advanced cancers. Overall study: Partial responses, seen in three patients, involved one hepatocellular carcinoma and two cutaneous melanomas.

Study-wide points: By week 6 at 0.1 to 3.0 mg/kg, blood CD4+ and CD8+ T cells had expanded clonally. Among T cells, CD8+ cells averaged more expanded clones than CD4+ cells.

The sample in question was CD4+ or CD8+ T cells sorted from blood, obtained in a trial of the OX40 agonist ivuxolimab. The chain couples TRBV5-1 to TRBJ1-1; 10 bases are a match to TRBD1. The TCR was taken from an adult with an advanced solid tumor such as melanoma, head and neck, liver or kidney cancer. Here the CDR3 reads CASSPGTGAYTEAFF. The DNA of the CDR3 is TGCGCCAGCAGCCCAGGGACAGGGGCGTACACTGAAGCTTTCTTT. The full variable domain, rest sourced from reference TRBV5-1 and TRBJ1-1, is KAGVTQTPRYLIKTRGQQVTLSCSPISGHRSVSWYQQTPGQGLQFLFEYFSETQRNKGNFPGRFSGRQFSNSRSEMNVSTLELGDSALYLCASSPGTGAYTEAFFGQGTRLTVV.